The 28 T cell receptor beta chains below all came from one sample that was sequenced in a study of technical replicates of blood from several donors. Sequencing used immunoSEQ multiplex PCR; TCRdb keeps in-frame clones, though not all of them. The data show about 97,000 clones, roughly 95% seen once. The sequencing input was T cells isolated from PBMCs. All receptors derive from a human donor in good health.

The chain joins TRBV11-2 to TRBJ1-4; D gene ambiguous. The CDR3 sequence is 13 residues long. The germline V gene encodes CDR1 SGHAT and CDR2 FQNNGV. V lost 0 bases and J lost 14, with 13 bases in between. CDR3 DNA sequence: TGTGCCAGCAGCTTAGACCTAGGACGGACTCTGTTTTTT. Its protein is CASSLDLGRTLFF.

The chain combines TRBV25-1 with TRBJ2-5; D unresolved. Trimming removed 5 bases at V and 2 bases at J, with 18 bases between. The V gene's germline CDR1 is MGHDK and CDR2 SYGVNS. The CDR3 extends over 16 amino acids. The CDR3 nucleotides are TGTGCCAGCAGTCGGTTGGGCCCCAGGTGGCAAGAGACCCAGTACTTC. It yields the protein CASSRLGPRWQETQYF.

The J gene is TRBJ2-7, the V gene TRBV19; TRBD1 agrees at 8 bases. CDR3 length: 14 amino acids. Unmatched junction bases numbered 8, after V lost 8 bases and J lost 2 bases. The germline CDR1 and CDR2 sequences are LNHDA and SQIVND (reference sequence). The CDR3 is CASAGGSGPYEQYF. The CDR3 DNA sequence: TGTGCCAGTGCAGGGGGCTCAGGACCCTACGAGCAGTACTTC.

The chain employs TRBV2 and TRBJ2-1; D call uncertain. Per the germline V gene, CDR1 is SNHLY and CDR2 is FYNNEI. The V gene lost 2 bases and the J gene lost 14 bases, with 19 bases spanning the gap. This CDR3 comprises 14 residues. The CDR3, as DNA: TGTGCCAGCAGTGAATCGGGTAGCCGAGTAAGTAAGTTCTTC. Protein sequence: CASSESGSRVSKFF.

The V call is TRBV29-1, the J call TRBJ1-2, with a tentative D call TRBD1 (6 bases). Germline CDR1 and CDR2: SQVTM and ANQGSEA. V lost 6 bases to trimming and J lost 0 bases, with 11 bases between them. The CDR3 contains 13 residues. DNA for the CDR3: TGCAGCGTCTCGGACAGCCCTAACTATGGCTACACCTTC. It yields the protein CSVSDSPNYGYTF.

This chain links TRBV28 with TRBJ1-1, with D perhaps matching TRBD1 (5 bases). CDR3 size: 14 residues. V lost 3 bases to trimming and J lost 6 bases, with 14 bases between them. Germline CDR1 and CDR2: MDHEN and SYDVKM. This chain's CDR3 is CASSFPRVGPEAFF. The CDR3 coding sequence is TGTGCCAGCAGTTTTCCCAGGGTTGGGCCTGAAGCTTTCTTT.

The rearrangement links TRBV19 to TRBJ2-1; 12 bases map to TRBD2. With V trimmed by 1 base and J by 10 bases, 8 bases remained unmatched. Germline V gene sequence: CDR1 LNHDA, CDR2 SQIVND (reference sequence). This CDR3 contains 16 residues. The CDR3 reads CASSIGSSGGANEQFF. CDR3 DNA: TGTGCCAGTAGTATAGGGTCTAGCGGGGGGGCAAACGAGCAGTTCTTC.

The rearrangement links TRBV19 to TRBJ1-5; 7 bases are shared with TRBD1. J lost 3 bases, V lost 6 bases, and 8 bases had no gene match. The V gene's germline CDR1 is LNHDA and CDR2 SQIVND (reference sequence). This CDR3 contains 15 residues. The DNA for the CDR3 is TGTGCCAGTAGCCCCCGGGACAGCGCCAATCAGCCCCAGCATTTT. Protein: CASSPRDSANQPQHF.

The rearrangement links TRBV4-1 to TRBJ1-3; D call uncertain. This CDR3 spans 12 amino acids. CDR1 and CDR2 (germline): MGHRA, YSYEKL. Between the trimmed V and J ends, which lost 4 bases and 4 bases, there was a span of 5 bases. The CDR3 loop reads CASSPTGNTIYF. The CDR3 DNA reads as TGCGCCAGCAGCCCCACAGGAAACACCATATATTTT.

The chain links TRBV7-2 to TRBJ2-1; a possible D gene is TRBD2 (6 bases). The V end was cut by 3 bases, the J end by 3 bases, with 6 bases between. The CDR3 runs 13 residues. Germline assignment: CDR1 SGHTA and CDR2 FQGNSA. DNA for the CDR3: TGTGCCAGCAGCTTCGGGGGCTACAATGAGCAGTTCTTC. The encoded protein is CASSFGGYNEQFF.

This clone occurred a few times. Here the CDR3 DNA reads TGTGCCAGCCGGGGAACTTGGTCCTACGAGCAGTACTTC. Translation gives CASRGTWSYEQYF. The gene calls are TRBV6-5 and TRBJ2-7, with a possible D match to TRBD2 (5 bases). The CDR3 totals 13 residues. Germline values: CDR1 MNHEY, CDR2 SVGAGI. Trimming left V 8 bases short and J 1 base short, with 12 bases between.

The chain joins TRBV27 to TRBJ2-7; 7 bases agree with TRBD2. Germline V CDR1 and CDR2: MNHEY, SMNVEV (reference sequence). Trimming took 0 bases from V and 2 from J; bases not matched to a gene: 1. The CDR3 extends over 14 amino acids. As DNA, the CDR3 is TGTGCCAGCAGTTTATCGAGCGGGGCCTACGAGCAGTACTTC. Its translation is CASSLSSGAYEQYF.

This chain links TRBV4-2 with TRBJ2-4; 8 nucleotides align to TRBD1. Germline CDR1 and CDR2: LGHNA and YNFKEQ. J lost 5 bases, V lost 4 bases, and 7 bases had no gene match. The CDR3 contains 15 residues. CDR3 in DNA: TGTGCCAGCAGCCTAGGACAGGGATCAGAAAACATTCAGTACTTC. Translating gives CASSLGQGSENIQYF.

The chain couples TRBV14 to TRBJ2-7; D not resolved. Trimming pared 6 bases from V and 1 base from J, leaving 10 bases between. In germline, CDR1 is SGHDN, CDR2 FVKESK. The CDR3 runs 13 residues. CDR3 DNA: TGTGCCAGCAGAAATGCAGGTTCCTACGAGCAGTACTTC. Protein product: CASRNAGSYEQYF.

The rearrangement links TRBV5-1 to TRBJ1-3, with a tentative D call TRBD1 (5 bases). V was trimmed by 3 bases and J by 0 bases, leaving 7 bases between them. The CDR3 is 14 residues long. Germline assignment: CDR1 SGHRS and CDR2 YFSETQ. CDR3 sequence: CASSSGDSGNTIYF. As DNA, the CDR3 is TGCGCCAGCAGCTCGGGGGACTCTGGAAACACCATATATTTT.

V is TRBV28 and J is TRBJ1-1; unclear D gene. V gave up 8 bases and J gave up 5 bases, with 27 bases separating them. Germline CDR1 MDHEN, CDR2 SYDVKM. This CDR3 is built from 17 residues. This CDR3 is CASDGTLAGKRNTEAFF. The CDR3 nucleotides are TGTGCCAGCGACGGCACCCTCGCTGGAAAGAGGAATACTGAAGCTTTCTTT.

In its sample, this clone was seen a few times. V and J are TRBV19 and TRBJ1-1, with unresolved D. V was clipped by 1 base and J by 4 bases, with 7 bases between them. CDR1 and CDR2 from the germline V gene are LNHDA and SQIVND (reference sequence). The CDR3 is 13 residues long. The DNA for the CDR3 is TGTGCCAGTAGTATAGGTCCCGGCACTGAAGCTTTCTTT. This translates into CASSIGPGTEAFF.

The CDR3 spells CASSRTASGILVVYNEQFF. The CDR3 DNA follows: TGCGCCAGCAGCCGAACGGCTAGCGGGATCCTGGTTGTCTACAATGAGCAGTTCTTC. The rearrangement joins TRBV4-1 to TRBJ2-1; 9 positions match TRBD2. In germline, CDR1 is MGHRA, CDR2 YSYEKL. The CDR3 extends over 19 amino acids. The V segment lost 4 bases and the J segment 3 bases; nucleotides outside the gene matches: 16.

The rearrangement links TRBV5-5 to TRBJ1-1; D is possibly TRBD1 (6 bases). This CDR3 spans 16 amino acids. The germline CDR1 and CDR2 sequences are SGHKS and YYEKEE (reference sequence). Trimming removed 4 bases at V and 1 base at J, with 17 bases between. The CDR3 DNA follows: TGTGCCAGCAGCCACCTTGTTACAGGGTCGAACACTGAAGCTTTCTTT. This codes for CASSHLVTGSNTEAFF.

This clone was counted a single time. This chain links TRBV27 with TRBJ2-7, with TRBD1 matching 8 bases. Trimming took 3 bases from V and 3 from J; bases not matched to a gene: 4. CDR3 length: 14 amino acids. Germline loops: CDR1 MNHEY, CDR2 SMNVEV (reference sequence). The CDR3 DNA follows: TGTGCCAGCAGTTTCTTGGGACAGGACTACGAGCAGTACTTC. Residues: CASSFLGQDYEQYF.

CDR3 sequence: CASSQGVGTDTQYF. CDR3 nucleotides: TGCGCCAGCAGCCAGGGAGTAGGCACAGATACGCAGTATTTT. The rearrangement joins TRBV4-1 to TRBJ2-3, with D perhaps TRBD2 (5 bases). Germline V gene data show CDR1 as MGHRA and CDR2 as YSYEKL. The CDR3 is 14 amino acids. Trimming removed 3 bases at V and 1 base at J, with 8 bases between.

The V and J genes are TRBV2 and TRBJ1-6; D remains ambiguous. The V gene's germline CDR1 is SNHLY and CDR2 FYNNEI. V lost 5 bases and J lost 6, with 8 bases in between. This CDR3 is 13 amino acids long. This chain's CDR3 is CASSLTVNSPLHF. CDR3 DNA sequence: TGTGCCAGCAGTCTAACAGTTAATTCACCCCTCCACTTT.

The chain recombines TRBV19 with TRBJ2-1; 10 bases align to TRBD2. The germline gives CDR1 LNHDA, CDR2 SQIVND (reference sequence). This CDR3 spans 20 amino acids. Losses at the gene ends were 5 bases for V and 7 bases for J; bases not matched to a gene: 23. In DNA, the CDR3 is TGTGCCAGTAGTCCCCTCGGGGGAGAAGGAAGCGGGAGGGTCTGGAATGAGCAGTTCTTC. This sequence encodes CASSPLGGEGSGRVWNEQFF.

The chain combines TRBV19 with TRBJ1-5; tentatively, D is TRBD1 (6 bases). Trimming pared 2 bases from V and 4 bases from J, leaving 12 bases between. The CDR3 runs to 15 residues. Germline V gene sequence: CDR1 LNHDA, CDR2 SQIVND (reference sequence). The DNA of the CDR3 is TGTGCCAGTAGTATAAAAGGGACAAGGAATCAGCCCCAGCATTTT. Amino acid sequence: CASSIKGTRNQPQHF.

The V and J genes are TRBV6-5 and TRBJ2-7, with D possibly being TRBD2 (5 bases). CDR1 and CDR2 (germline): MNHEY, SVGAGI. Trimming removed 6 bases at V and 5 bases at J, with 11 bases between. There are 12 residues in the CDR3. This CDR3 is CASSPPGDEQYF. For the CDR3, the DNA is TGTGCCAGCAGCCCCCCCGGGGACGAGCAGTACTTC.

This chain uses TRBV29-1 with TRBJ2-3; tentatively, D is TRBD2 (6 bases). Germline assignment: CDR1 SQVTM and CDR2 ANQGSEA. The V and J ends lost 7 bases and 1 base respectively, with 9 bases between them. The CDR3 loop spans 12 amino acids. CDR3 residues: CSAGERTDTQYF. CDR3 nucleotide sequence: TGCAGCGCGGGGGAACGCACAGATACGCAGTATTTT.

The rearrangement links TRBV4-1 to TRBJ2-7, with D tentatively TRBD1 (7 bases). V lost 0 bases and J 4 bases, leaving 19 bases between the germline ends. This CDR3 comprises 17 residues. Germline lookup yields CDR1 MGHRA and CDR2 YSYEKL. The CDR3 DNA sequence: TGCGCCAGCAGCCAAGAGGGGGGCCCCGGGACAGATTACGAGCAGTACTTC. Its translation is CASSQEGGPGTDYEQYF.

This clone was seen more than once but under ten times. The chain has TRBV30 and TRBJ2-1; D call uncertain. V was trimmed by 2 bases and J by 0 bases, leaving 8 bases between them. This CDR3 has 14 amino acids. Germline V gene lookup returns CDR1 GTSNPN and CDR2 SVGIG (reference sequence). The chain's CDR3 is CAWSRRYSYNEQFF. CDR3 coding DNA: TGTGCCTGGAGTCGGAGATACTCCTACAATGAGCAGTTCTTC.